This TCR beta chain was obtained from a study of cytomegalovirus exposure and HLA in healthy donors. Overall study findings and caveats: Accurate HLA-A and HLA-B prediction from TCR beta sequences was reported for most subjects.

This clone has only a few counts. Its antigen is currently unknown. PCR employed 60 Vbeta and 13 Jbeta primers. Assay: immunoSEQ multiplex PCR; the TCRdb copy retains only in-frame clones and omits some. The data contain under 150,000 clones, approximately 80% of them seen just once; the ten biggest clones take up 1.5% to 2%. Trimming shortened V by 1 base and J by 0 bases, and 6 bases separated the two germline ends. The CDR3 consists of 14 residues. Germline V gene data show CDR1 as SEHNR and CDR2 as FQNEAQ (reference sequence). The sample was PBMCs. The clonotype originates from a man aged 18 to 35 in good health and CMV-seronegative. V usage is TRBV7-9 and J usage is TRBJ1-1; unclear D gene. The CDR3 region is CASSLDRLNTEAFF. The CDR3 nucleotides are TGTGCCAGCAGCTTAGACAGACTGAACACTGAAGCTTTCTTT.